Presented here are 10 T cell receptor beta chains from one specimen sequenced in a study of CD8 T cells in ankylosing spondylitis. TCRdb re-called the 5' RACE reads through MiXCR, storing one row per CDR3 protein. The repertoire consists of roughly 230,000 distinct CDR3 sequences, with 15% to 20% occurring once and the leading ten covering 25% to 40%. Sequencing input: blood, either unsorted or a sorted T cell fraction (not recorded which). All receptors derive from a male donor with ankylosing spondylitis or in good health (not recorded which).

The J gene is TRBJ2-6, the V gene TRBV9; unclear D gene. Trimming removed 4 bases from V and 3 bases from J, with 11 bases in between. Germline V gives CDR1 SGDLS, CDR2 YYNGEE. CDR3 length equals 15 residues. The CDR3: CASSPDWVGANVLTF. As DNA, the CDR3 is TGTGCCAGCAGCCCCGATTGGGTTGGGGCCAACGTCCTGACTTTC.

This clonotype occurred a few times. The CDR3 sequence is CASSTGLAGWSYNEQFF. DNA for the CDR3: TGTGCCAGCAGTACAGGACTAGCGGGATGGTCCTACAATGAGCAGTTCTTC. The chain uses TRBV7-9 and TRBJ2-1; 12 bases align to TRBD2. CDR3 length: 17 residues. CDR1 is SEHNR, CDR2 FQNEAQ, per germline (reference sequence). V shed 6 bases, J shed 1 base, and the junction held 7 bases outside the gene matches.

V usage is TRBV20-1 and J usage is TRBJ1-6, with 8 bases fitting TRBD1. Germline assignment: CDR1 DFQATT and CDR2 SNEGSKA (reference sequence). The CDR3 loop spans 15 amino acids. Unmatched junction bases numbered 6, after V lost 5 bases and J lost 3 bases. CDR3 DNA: TGCAGTGCTCCGGACAGGGTTTTCTATAATTCACCCCTCCACTTT. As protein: CSAPDRVFYNSPLHF.

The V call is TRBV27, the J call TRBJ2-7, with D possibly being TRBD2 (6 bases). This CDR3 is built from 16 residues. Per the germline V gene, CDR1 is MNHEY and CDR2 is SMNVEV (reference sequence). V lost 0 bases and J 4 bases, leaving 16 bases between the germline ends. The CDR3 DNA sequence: TGTGCCAGCAGTTTATCTAGCGGATATCAAACTTACGAGCAGTACTTC. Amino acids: CASSLSSGYQTYEQYF.

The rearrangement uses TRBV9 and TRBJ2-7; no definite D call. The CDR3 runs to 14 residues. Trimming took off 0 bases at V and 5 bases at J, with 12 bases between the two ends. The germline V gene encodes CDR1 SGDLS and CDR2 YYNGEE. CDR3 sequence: CASSVGVGVHEQYF. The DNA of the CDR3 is TGTGCCAGCAGCGTAGGGGTGGGCGTCCACGAGCAGTACTTC.

DNA for the CDR3: TGCGCCAGCAGCCCCGACGAGGTCAATGAGCAGTTCTTC. Residues: CASSPDEVNEQFF. The rearrangement uses TRBV4-1 and TRBJ2-1; D is unclear. The CDR3 sequence is 13 residues long. Germline lookup yields CDR1 MGHRA and CDR2 YSYEKL. V was cut by 4 bases and J by 6 bases, with 10 bases left in between.

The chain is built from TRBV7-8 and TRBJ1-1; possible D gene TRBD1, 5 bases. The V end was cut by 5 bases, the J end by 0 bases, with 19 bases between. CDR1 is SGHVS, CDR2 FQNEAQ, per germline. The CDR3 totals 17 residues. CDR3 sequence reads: CASSDGPGALMNTEAFF. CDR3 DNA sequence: TGTGCCAGCAGCGACGGACCCGGGGCACTTATGAACACTGAAGCTTTCTTT.

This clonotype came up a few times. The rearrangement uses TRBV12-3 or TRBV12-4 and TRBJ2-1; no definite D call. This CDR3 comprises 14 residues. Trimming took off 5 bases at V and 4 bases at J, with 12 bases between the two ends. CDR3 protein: CASSPPYGYNEQFF. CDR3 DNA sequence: TGTGCCAGCAGTCCCCCTTATGGGTACAATGAGCAGTTCTTC.

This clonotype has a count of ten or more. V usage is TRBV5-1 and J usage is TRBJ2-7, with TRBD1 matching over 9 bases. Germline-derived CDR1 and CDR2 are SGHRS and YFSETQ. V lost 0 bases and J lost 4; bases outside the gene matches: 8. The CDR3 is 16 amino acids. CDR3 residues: CASSLAGQGTVYEQYF. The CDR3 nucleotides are TGCGCCAGCAGCTTGGCCGGACAGGGGACAGTATACGAGCAGTACTTC.

CDR3 region: CASSDRDWKETQYF. In DNA, the CDR3 is TGTGCCAGCAGCGACCGGGACTGGAAAGAGACCCAGTACTTC. The chain uses TRBV7-9 and TRBJ2-5; the D gene is possibly TRBD2 (6 bases). CDR3 length equals 14 residues. Trimming took off 5 bases at V and 3 bases at J, with 13 bases between the two ends. Germline CDR1 and CDR2: SEHNR and FQNEAQ (reference sequence).